These T cell receptor beta chains were read from a single sample in a study of T-cell memory formation after mild COVID-19. Via MiXCR, TCRdb re-called the 5' RACE reads, giving one row per CDR3 protein. The sample has around 530,000 distinct CDR3 sequences; about 22% are singletons. The specimen sequenced was PBMCs or a T cell subset sorted from them (not recorded which). These receptors came from an adult woman who had mild COVID-19 (a few samples of this study predate the infection). Cell type and time point are not known. Each CDR3 is given with its conserved first and last residue. A D gene is named only where the DNA matches it firmly. Size is stated for part of the rows, as once, few or many counts, or as a class when the clone is expanded.

j_call d_call cdr3_length clone_size v_call cdr3_aa cdr3_nt
TRBJ2-2 TRBD2 17 . TRBV4-1 CASSPFGGGPSTGELFF TGCGCCAGCAGCCCCTTTGGCGGGGGGCCTTCCACCGGGGAGCTGTTTTTT
TRBJ2-7 TRBD2 14 many TRBV20-1 CSAAGTSEPYEQYF TGCAGTGCTGCCGGGACTAGCGAACCCTACGAGCAGTACTTC
TRBJ2-1 TRBD2 15 few TRBV7-3 CASSSTSGSGNEQFF TGTGCCAGCAGCTCGACTAGCGGGAGTGGGAATGAGCAGTTCTTC
TRBJ2-3 . 15 few TRBV7-2 CASSPRAVLRDTQYF TGTGCCAGCAGCCCAAGAGCGGTCCTTCGGGATACGCAGTATTTT
TRBJ2-3 . 16 many TRBV7-6 CASSRLFPGSTDTQYF TGTGCCAGCAGCCGTCTATTTCCGGGGAGCACAGATACGCAGTATTTT
TRBJ1-5 . 14 . TRBV7-8 CASSLGGSPRGQHF TGTGCCAGCAGCTTAGGGGGCAGCCCGCGGGGCCAGCATTTT
TRBJ2-3 . 16 . TRBV11-3 CASSTWEDGGTDTQYF TGTGCCAGCAGCACGTGGGAGGACGGAGGCACAGATACGCAGTATTTT
TRBJ2-7 . 15 . TRBV20-1 CSAYSRAYSRDEQYF TGCAGTGCTTATTCGAGGGCCTACTCGCGCGACGAGCAGTACTTC
TRBJ2-3 TRBD2 16 few TRBV9 CASSVLSGRVGDTQYF TGTGCCAGCAGCGTGCTTAGCGGGAGGGTGGGAGATACGCAGTATTTT
TRBJ2-2 TRBD1 13 . TRBV9 CASSWTGTGELFF TGTGCCAGCAGCTGGACAGGGACCGGGGAGCTGTTTTTT
TRBJ1-3 . 16 few TRBV7-8 CASSRLGPEAGNTIYF TGTGCCAGCAGCAGGTTAGGGCCAGAAGCTGGAAACACCATATATTTT
TRBJ1-5 . 13 . TRBV27 CASSLSRTGPQHF TGTGCCAGCAGTTTATCCCGTACTGGACCCCAGCATTTT
TRBJ1-1 . 13 . TRBV12-3/TRBV12-4 CASSPRMSTEAFF TGTGCCAGCAGTCCGAGGATGAGCACTGAAGCTTTCTTT
TRBJ2-5 TRBD2 15 few TRBV20-1 CSAPPLERGQETQYF TGCAGTGCCCCCCCTCTCGAGCGGGGCCAAGAGACCCAGTACTTC
TRBJ1-2 . 13 . TRBV5-1 CASSFPDRNGYTF TGCGCCAGCAGCTTCCCCGACAGGAATGGCTACACCTTC
TRBJ2-7 . 13 many TRBV5-1 CASSVSPSYEQYF TGCGCCAGCAGCGTTTCACCCTCCTACGAGCAGTACTTC
TRBJ2-5 TRBD2 15 few TRBV5-1 CASSPMASGKETQYF TGCGCCAGCAGCCCGATGGCTAGCGGAAAAGAGACCCAGTACTTC
TRBJ1-1 . 13 few TRBV15 CATSRDTPDEAFF TGTGCCACCAGCAGAGATACCCCTGATGAAGCTTTCTTT
TRBJ1-2 TRBD1 13 . TRBV20-1 CSAPPTGLGGYTF TGCAGTGCCCCACCGACAGGGCTGGGAGGCTACACCTTC
TRBJ2-1 . 15 few TRBV4-3 CASSQDSASSNEQFF TGCGCCAGCAGCCAAGACTCGGCTAGCTCCAATGAGCAGTTCTTC
TRBJ1-2 TRBD1 16 . TRBV6-6 CASSYSDRGKGSGYTF TGTGCCAGCAGTTACTCGGACAGGGGAAAAGGGTCGGGCTACACCTTC
TRBJ2-3 TRBD2 19 . TRBV19 CASSIDPAGTSGSTDTQYF TGTGCCAGTAGTATAGATCCAGCAGGGACTAGCGGGAGCACAGATACGCAGTATTTT
TRBJ1-6 . 16 . TRBV20-1 CSARGGTGLGNSPLHF TGCAGTGCTAGGGGAGGAACAGGGTTAGGCAATTCACCCCTCCACTTT
TRBJ1-4 . 15 . TRBV4-3 CASSRIESANEKLFF TGCGCCAGCAGCCGGATCGAATCGGCTAATGAAAAACTGTTTTTT
TRBJ2-1 . 16 . TRBV3-1 CASSPTWESSYNEQFF TGTGCCAGCAGCCCTACCTGGGAGAGCTCCTACAATGAGCAGTTCTTC
TRBJ2-5 . 13 few TRBV20-1 CSARDPAAPAQYF TGCAGTGCTAGAGATCCTGCGGCGCCGGCCCAGTACTTC
TRBJ1-6 . 15 few TRBV7-6 CASSLAIGGNSPLHF TGTGCCAGCAGCTTAGCGATAGGGGGGAATTCACCCCTCCACTTT
TRBJ1-3 . 10 . TRBV12-3/TRBV12-4 CASSLGTGYF TGTGCCAGCAGTTTGGGGACGGGATATTTT
TRBJ2-4 . 20 . TRBV5-1 CASSLDPPGLLFLDKNIQYF TGCGCCAGCAGCTTGGACCCACCGGGACTCCTTTTCCTGGACAAAAACATTCAGTACTTC
TRBJ2-5 . 14 . TRBV13 CASSLGPAPETQYF TGTGCCAGCAGCTTAGGACCCGCCCCAGAGACCCAGTACTTC
TRBJ2-5 . 14 few TRBV27 CASRARQGPETQYF TGTGCCAGCAGGGCCCGCCAGGGTCCAGAGACCCAGTACTTC
TRBJ2-1 TRBD1 13 . TRBV18 CASSPTGIDEQFF TGTGCCAGCTCACCGACAGGGATCGATGAGCAGTTCTTC
TRBJ2-7 . 13 . TRBV2 CALYGDLPYEQYF TGTGCCCTTTACGGGGACCTACCCTACGAGCAGTACTTC
TRBJ1-5 . 16 . TRBV20-1 CSASYLPRSGYQPQHF TGCAGTGCTAGTTACCTACCACGAAGCGGATATCAGCCCCAGCATTTT
TRBJ1-2 . 15 few TRBV7-9 CASSFTGSGNYGYTF TGTGCCAGCAGTTTTACAGGTTCAGGGAACTATGGCTACACCTTC
TRBJ2-5 . 16 few TRBV6-2/TRBV6-3 CASSGRGAANQETQYF TGTGCCAGCAGCGGCCGGGGGGCTGCAAACCAAGAGACCCAGTACTTC
TRBJ1-6 . 15 few TRBV7-3 CASSLIRGGNSPLHF TGTGCCAGCAGCTTAATCCGTGGCGGTAATTCACCCCTCCACTTT
TRBJ1-1 . 15 . TRBV5-6 CASSLLEEVNTEAFF TGTGCCAGCAGCTTGCTAGAGGAAGTGAACACTGAAGCTTTCTTT
TRBJ1-1 . 16 . TRBV6-1 CASSGPGGSVYTEAFF TGTGCCAGCAGTGGCCCCGGGGGATCTGTTTACACTGAAGCTTTCTTT
TRBJ1-3 . 15 . TRBV12-3/TRBV12-4 CASSFGGADGNTIYF TGTGCCAGCAGTTTCGGAGGGGCGGATGGAAACACCATATATTTT
TRBJ1-5 . 14 . TRBV15 CATSRDLVNQPQHF TGTGCCACCAGCAGAGATCTGGTCAATCAGCCCCAGCATTTT
TRBJ2-3 . 14 few TRBV24-1 CATSRAGVQDTQYF TGTGCCACCAGTAGGGCAGGGGTCCAAGATACGCAGTATTTT
TRBJ1-2 TRBD1 13 . TRBV28 CASSLPSGQGGTF TGTGCCAGCAGTCTACCCTCGGGACAGGGGGGAACCTTC